This T cell receptor (beta chain) appears in the sequencing data of a study of blood T cell repertoires in COVID-19. Clones were sequenced by immunoSEQ multiplex PCR, and TCRdb holds only the in-frame ones, with some missing. The sample consists of about 270,000 clones, over 80% of them appearing once. Germline CDR1 reads LNHDA; CDR2 reads SQIVND (reference sequence). CDR3 length equals 18 residues. With 0 bases clipped from V and 0 bases from J, the junction kept 1 base outside the gene matches. This sequence originates from a woman aged 25 to 39 with acute COVID-19. The chain is built from TRBV19 and TRBJ2-1, with 14 bases that match TRBD2. The sequencing input was PBMCs or T cells enriched from blood (not recorded which). DNA for the CDR3: TGTGCCAGTAGTATAGACGGGACTAGCGGGAGCTCCTACAATGAGCAGTTCTTC. It yields the protein CASSIDGTSGSSYNEQFF. The full variable domain, its missing parts supplied by reference TRBV19 and TRBJ2-1, is DGGITQSPKYLFRKEGQNVTLSCEQNLNHDAMYWYRQDPGQGLRLIYYSQIVNDFQKGDIAEGYSVSREKKESFPLTVTSAQKNPTAFYLCASSIDGTSGSSYNEQFFGPGTRLTVL.